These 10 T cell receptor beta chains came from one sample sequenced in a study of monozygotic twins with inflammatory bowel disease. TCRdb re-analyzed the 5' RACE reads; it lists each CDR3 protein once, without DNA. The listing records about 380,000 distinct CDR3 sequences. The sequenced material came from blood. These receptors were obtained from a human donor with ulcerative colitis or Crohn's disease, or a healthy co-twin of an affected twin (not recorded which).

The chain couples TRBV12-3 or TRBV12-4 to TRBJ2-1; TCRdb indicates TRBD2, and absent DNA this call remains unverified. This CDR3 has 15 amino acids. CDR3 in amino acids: CASSSTSASYNEQFF.

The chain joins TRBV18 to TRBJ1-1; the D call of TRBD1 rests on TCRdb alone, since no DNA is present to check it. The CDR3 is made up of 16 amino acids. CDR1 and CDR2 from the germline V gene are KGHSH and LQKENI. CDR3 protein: CASSPMTADRGGEAFF.

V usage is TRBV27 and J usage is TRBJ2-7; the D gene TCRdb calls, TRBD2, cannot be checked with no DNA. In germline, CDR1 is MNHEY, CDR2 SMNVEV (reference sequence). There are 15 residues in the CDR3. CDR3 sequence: CASRRGDGAVNEQYF.

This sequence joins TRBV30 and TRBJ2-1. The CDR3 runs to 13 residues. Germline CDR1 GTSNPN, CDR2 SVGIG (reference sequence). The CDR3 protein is CAWDLISYNEQFF.

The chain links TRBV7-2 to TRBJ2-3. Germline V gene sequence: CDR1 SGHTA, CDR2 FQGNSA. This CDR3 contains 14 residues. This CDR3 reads CASSVRLGTDTQYF.

The CDR3 region is CASSVRGTSGGRTDTQYF. V and J are TRBV9 and TRBJ2-3; there is no DNA to check the TCRdb D call of TRBD2. The CDR3 sequence is 18 residues long. Germline CDR1 SGDLS, CDR2 YYNGEE.

The CDR3: CASSFRQGQPNNEQFF. The chain has TRBV11-2 and TRBJ2-1; TCRdb calls TRBD1, which cannot be checked without DNA. The CDR3 sequence is 16 residues long. Germline V gives CDR1 SGHAT, CDR2 FQNNGV. The complete variable domain, with remaining parts taken from reference TRBV11-2 and TRBJ2-1, reads EAGVAQSPRYKIIEKRQSVAFWCNPISGHATLYWYQQILGQGPKLLIQFQNNGVVDDSQLPKDRFSAERLKGVDSTLKIQPAKLEDSAVYLCASSFRQGQPNNEQFFGPGTRLTVL.

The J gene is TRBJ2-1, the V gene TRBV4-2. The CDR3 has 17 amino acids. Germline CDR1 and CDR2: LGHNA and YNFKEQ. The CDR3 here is CASSQELRLLSYNEQFF.

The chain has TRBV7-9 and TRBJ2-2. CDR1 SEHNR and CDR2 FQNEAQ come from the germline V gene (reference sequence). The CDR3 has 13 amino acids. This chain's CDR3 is CASSLGSTGELFF.

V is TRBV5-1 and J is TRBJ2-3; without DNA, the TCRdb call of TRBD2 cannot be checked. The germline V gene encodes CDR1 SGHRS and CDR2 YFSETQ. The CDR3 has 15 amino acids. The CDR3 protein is CASSPTSRGTDTQYF.